This T cell receptor (beta chain) was profiled in a study of blood T cell repertoires in COVID-19. Germline-derived CDR1 and CDR2 are SGHRS and YFSETQ. The CDR3 is made up of 14 amino acids. The V gene end was trimmed by 5 bases and the J gene end by 4 bases; junction bases not matched to a gene: 6. Repertoires were generated with immunoSEQ multiplex PCR, while TCRdb's copy carries only in-frame clones and drops some. Here the sample spans around 63,000 clones, approximately 89% being singletons. The source material was peripheral blood. This sequence was found in a man in his sixties with acute or convalescent COVID-19. The rearrangement uses TRBV5-1 and TRBJ2-7, with 10 bases that match TRBD2. The CDR3 is CASSSSGGAYEQYF. The CDR3 coding sequence is TGCGCCAGCAGTTCTAGCGGGGGTGCGTACGAGCAGTACTTC.